This T cell receptor beta chain was captured in a study of T cells after yellow fever vaccination. In this sample, this clonotype turned up a few times. Its antigen is unknown. TCRdb re-called the 5' RACE reads through MiXCR, storing one row per CDR3 protein. This sample carries 300,000 to 400,000 distinct CDR3 sequences, 12% of them seen once, and the ten largest clones take around 3%. Study results and caveats: The secondary response showed a weaker magnitude and a faster peak, day 5 versus 15.

The sequence was obtained from a man aged 18-30 years who received the YFV17D yellow fever vaccine. This sample comprised CD4+ T cells sorted from PBMCs, obtained 15 days after the yellow fever booster vaccination.

This CDR3 reads CARGGRRKETQYF. In DNA, the CDR3 is TGTGCCAGAGGAGGCAGGAGGAAAGAGACCCAGTACTTC. The chain joins TRBV21-1 to TRBJ2-5; the DNA was not used to check the table's D call, TRBD2. TRBV21-1 is designated a pseudogene. The CDR3 is 13 residues long.